This T cell receptor beta chain was sequenced in a study of cytomegalovirus exposure and HLA in healthy donors. Trimming shortened V by 0 bases and J by 5 bases, and 11 bases separated the two germline ends. Germline-derived CDR1 and CDR2 are SGHRS and YFSETQ. CDR3 size: 14 residues. Repertoires were generated with immunoSEQ multiplex PCR, while TCRdb's copy carries only in-frame clones and drops some. The sample yields hundreds of thousands of clones, roughly 90% seen once. The TCR originated in a man aged 18 to 30 in good health and CMV-seropositive. Sequencing was carried out using PBMCs. The chain joins TRBV5-1 to TRBJ2-5; D is perhaps TRBD2 (5 bases). CDR3 loop: CASSLVAGRETQYF. CDR3 DNA: TGCGCCAGCAGCTTGGTGGCGGGTCGGGAGACCCAGTACTTC.